This TCR beta chain stems from a study of blood T cell repertoires in COVID-19. Trimming cost V 4 bases and J 4 bases; bases outside gene matches: 5. CDR1 is MNHEY and CDR2 is SVGAGI in the germline V gene. The CDR3 spans 15 residues. Profiling relied on immunoSEQ multiplex PCR, and the TCRdb table lists in-frame clones only, not all of them. The data contain tens of thousands of clones, 84% of them singletons. This receptor was identified in a man aged 50 to 60 with active COVID-19. The specimen was peripheral blood. The chain joins TRBV6-5 to TRBJ2-2; 8 bases are shared with TRBD2. CDR3 coding DNA: TGTGCCAGCAGTTCCACGGGGGGGGGCACCGGGGAGCTGTTTTTT. It specifies CASSSTGGGTGELFF.